These 20 T cell receptor beta chains were all obtained from the same sample, sequenced in a study of CD8+ T cells in alopecia areata. Documented treatment: oral pan-JAK inhibitor, 5-10 mg twice daily. Once RNA had been extracted, it was reverse transcribed into cDNA to act as the sequencing template. The method was immunoSEQ multiplex PCR; TCRdb's version includes in-frame clones alone and lacks a portion of them. The repertoire holds approximately 90,000 clones, with about two thirds as singletons. This sample comprised CD8+ T cells sorted from blood, obtained around week 46, from a patient treated with tofacitinib. These receptors were collected from a human donor with alopecia areata.

The chain uses TRBV29-1 and TRBJ2-7, with 8 nucleotides matching TRBD1. Germline loops: CDR1 SQVTM, CDR2 ANQGSEA. This CDR3 comprises 14 residues. Losses at the gene ends were 1 base for V and 4 bases for J; bases not matched to a gene: 6. The CDR3 region is CSVEAGRQGYEQYF. The CDR3 DNA follows: TGCAGCGTTGAAGCAGGCCGACAGGGGTACGAGCAGTACTTC.

This clone was recorded only once. V gene TRBV19 combines with J gene TRBJ1-1; D might be TRBD1 (5 bases). The CDR3 is 13 residues long. Germline CDR1 reads LNHDA; CDR2 reads SQIVND (reference sequence). V was shortened by 5 bases and J by 4 bases, with 11 bases between the two germline ends. The CDR3 DNA sequence: TGTGCCAGTAGTGGAGGGGCGGCCACTGAAGCTTTCTTT. Translating gives CASSGGAATEAFF.

The V and J genes are TRBV4-1 and TRBJ2-3; TRBD2 is a possible D gene (6 bases). Germline CDR1 MGHRA, CDR2 YSYEKL. Deletions cut 0 bases from V and 6 bases from J, with 10 bases between. This CDR3 is 14 amino acids long. The CDR3 DNA is TGCGCCAGCAGCCAAGAGGCGGGATCGGATACGCAGTATTTT. As protein: CASSQEAGSDTQYF.

This chain links TRBV4-3 with TRBJ1-4; D possibly corresponds to TRBD1 (6 bases). The CDR3 sequence is 15 residues long. V was cut by 0 bases and J by 7 bases, with 12 bases left in between. Germline CDR1 reads LGHNA; CDR2 reads YSLEER. CDR3 amino acids: CASSQESRGGEKLFF. The CDR3 DNA follows: TGCGCCAGCAGCCAAGAGAGCCGAGGGGGTGAAAAACTGTTTTTT.

The CDR3 sequence is CAIRNTGELFF. As DNA, the CDR3 is TGTGCCATCCGAAACACCGGGGAGCTGTTTTTT. J is TRBJ2-2 and V is TRBV11-2; D remains ambiguous. CDR1 and CDR2 from the germline V gene are SGHAT and FQNNGV. The CDR3 is 11 residues long. Trimming shortened V by 10 bases and J by 2 bases, and 5 bases separated the two germline ends.

V usage is TRBV27 and J usage is TRBJ1-2; maybe TRBD1 (5 bases). CDR3 size: 12 residues. The germline CDR1 and CDR2 sequences are MNHEY and SMNVEV (reference sequence). V gave up 4 bases and J gave up 6 bases, with 9 bases separating them. The CDR3, as DNA: TGTGCCAGCAGTTCGGGGGGAGATGGCTACACCTTC. Its translation is CASSSGGDGYTF.

This clone turned up a few times. This sequence joins TRBV29-1 and TRBJ1-2; unclear D gene. The CDR3 consists of 13 residues. The germline V gene encodes CDR1 SQVTM and CDR2 ANQGSEA. Trimming stripped 5 bases from V and 2 bases from J, with 12 bases between. In DNA form, the CDR3 reads TGCAGCGTTAGACTTGAGACGAACTATGGCTACACCTTC. It translates to CSVRLETNYGYTF.

The V and J genes are TRBV5-1 and TRBJ1-2; D is unclear. The CDR3 runs to 13 residues. V shed 4 bases and J shed 4 bases, with 11 bases lying between them. CDR1 is SGHRS, CDR2 YFSETQ, per germline. The CDR3 here is CASSAEEFYGYTF. The CDR3 DNA reads as TGCGCCAGCAGCGCCGAGGAGTTCTATGGCTACACCTTC.

This clone turned up a few times. The chain couples TRBV5-1 to TRBJ2-2; no reliable D call. Germline values: CDR1 SGHRS, CDR2 YFSETQ. Trimming pared 5 bases from V and 6 bases from J, leaving 5 bases between. This CDR3 is built from 11 residues. The CDR3 here is CASRGSGELFF. CDR3 nucleotides: TGCGCCAGCAGGGGTTCCGGGGAGCTGTTTTTT.

The chain recombines TRBV5-1 with TRBJ2-1; 11 bases are shared with TRBD1. Germline V gene data show CDR1 as SGHRS and CDR2 as YFSETQ. The CDR3 loop spans 15 amino acids. V lost 3 bases and J lost 4; bases outside the gene matches: 3. For the CDR3, the DNA is TGCGCCAGCAGCTACCGGGACAGGGGGTACAATGAGCAGTTCTTC. It encodes CASSYRDRGYNEQFF.

The chain couples TRBV4-3 to TRBJ1-4; possibly TRBD1 for D (5 bases). Per the germline V gene, CDR1 is LGHNA and CDR2 is YSLEER. CDR3 length: 16 amino acids. Trimming left V 2 bases short and J 7 bases short, with 17 bases between. CDR3 residues: CASSQRRRGWGEKLFF. As DNA, the CDR3 is TGCGCCAGCAGCCAAAGAAGGAGGGGTTGGGGTGAAAAACTGTTTTTT.

This chain links TRBV27 with TRBJ1-2, with D hard to call. V lost 2 bases, J lost 2 bases, and 6 bases lay in between. Germline CDR1 and CDR2: MNHEY and SMNVEV (reference sequence). This CDR3 contains 13 residues. The DNA of the CDR3 is TGTGCCAGCAGTTTACAGGCAAACTATGGCTACACCTTC. It yields the protein CASSLQANYGYTF.

A word on this clone: The junction and the germline gene differ at one end; a read error may be behind it. The CDR3 sequence: CASSSSLDHPQHF. The CDR3 DNA follows: TGTGCCAGCAGTTCATCCCTTGATCATCCCCAGCATTTT. This chain uses TRBV27 with TRBJ1-5; D unresolved. The CDR3 consists of 13 residues. The V gene's germline CDR1 is MNHEY and CDR2 SMNVEV (reference sequence).

The CDR3 DNA is TGTGCCATCAGTGAGTCGTCCCGCGGGGGGGCCCTTAAGGAGCAGTTCTTC. Translation gives CAISESSRGGALKEQFF. The J gene is TRBJ2-1, the V gene TRBV10-3; 9 bases line up with TRBD2. Germline values: CDR1 ENHRY, CDR2 SYGVKD. Losses at the gene ends were 0 bases for V and 10 bases for J; bases not matched to a gene: 13. CDR3 length equals 17 residues.

The V call is TRBV29-1, the J call TRBJ1-1; D not resolved. The ends were cut back, 6 bases at V and 0 bases at J, with 2 bases in the middle. Germline V gene sequence: CDR1 SQVTM, CDR2 ANQGSEA. The CDR3 loop spans 10 amino acids. CDR3 amino acids: CSVVNTEAFF. DNA for the CDR3: TGCAGCGTAGTGAACACTGAAGCTTTCTTT.

The rearrangement joins TRBV7-6 to TRBJ1-1; D remains ambiguous. The CDR3 has 13 residues. Germline CDR1 reads SGHVS; CDR2 reads FNYEAQ. Trimming took off 5 bases at V and 7 bases at J, with 14 bases between the two ends. CDR3 nucleotide sequence: TGTGCCAGCAGCCTTTGGGTGGGAAGTGAAGCTTTCTTT. Translated, it gives CASSLWVGSEAFF.

This clone was recorded a few times. The rearrangement uses TRBV29-1 and TRBJ2-3; 8 bases are shared with TRBD2. CDR1 is SQVTM and CDR2 is ANQGSEA in the germline V gene. CDR3 length equals 14 residues. V gave up 3 bases and J gave up 6 bases; unmatched junction bases: 8. CDR3 bases: TGCAGCGTTGAGGGTCGGGGGGGCCCTGATACGCAGTATTTT. This sequence encodes CSVEGRGGPDTQYF.

The rearrangement links TRBV30 to TRBJ1-1; no definite D call. V was trimmed by 5 bases and J by 1 base, leaving 5 bases between them. This CDR3 has 11 residues. Germline V lookup: CDR1 GTSNPN, CDR2 SVGIG (reference sequence). The CDR3 sequence is CAWVTNTEAFF. Here the CDR3 DNA reads TGTGCCTGGGTTACGAACACTGAAGCTTTCTTT.

The rearrangement links TRBV7-9 to TRBJ1-2; D not resolved. Between the trimmed V and J ends, which lost 0 bases and 8 bases, there was a span of 7 bases. The CDR3 spans 12 residues. Germline values: CDR1 SEHNR, CDR2 FQNEAQ (reference sequence). CDR3 nucleotide sequence: TGTGCCAGCAGCTTAGCGACGGGCGGCTACACCTTC. Translating gives CASSLATGGYTF.

The chain recombines TRBV5-5 with TRBJ1-6; unclear D gene. CDR1 and CDR2 from the germline V gene are SGHKS and YYEKEE (reference sequence). V was trimmed by 0 bases and J by 0 bases, leaving 16 bases between them. This CDR3 comprises 19 residues. CDR3 sequence: CASSLVPAEQSSYNSPLHF. The CDR3 DNA reads TGTGCCAGCAGCTTGGTACCGGCGGAACAGAGCTCCTATAATTCACCCCTCCACTTT.